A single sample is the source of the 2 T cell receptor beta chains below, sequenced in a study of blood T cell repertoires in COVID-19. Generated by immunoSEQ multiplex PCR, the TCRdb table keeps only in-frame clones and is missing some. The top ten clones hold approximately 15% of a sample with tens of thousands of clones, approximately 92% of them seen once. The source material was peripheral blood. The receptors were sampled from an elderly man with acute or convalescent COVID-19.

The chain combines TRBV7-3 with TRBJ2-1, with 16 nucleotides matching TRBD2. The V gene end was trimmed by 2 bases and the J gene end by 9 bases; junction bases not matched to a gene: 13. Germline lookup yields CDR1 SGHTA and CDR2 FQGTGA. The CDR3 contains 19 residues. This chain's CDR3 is CASSLVGTPGLAGGTEQFF. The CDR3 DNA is TGTGCCAGCAGCTTAGTGGGCACTCCGGGACTAGCGGGGGGGACTGAGCAGTTCTTC.

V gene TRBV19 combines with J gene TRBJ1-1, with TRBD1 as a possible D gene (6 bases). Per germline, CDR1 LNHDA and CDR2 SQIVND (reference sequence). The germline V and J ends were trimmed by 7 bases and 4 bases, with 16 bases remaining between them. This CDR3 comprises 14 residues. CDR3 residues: CASTRGEGGTEAFF. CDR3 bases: TGTGCCAGTACCCGCGGGGAGGGGGGCACTGAAGCTTTCTTT.